The 8 T cell receptor beta chains in this list originate from one sample, sequenced in a study of metastatic and nonmetastatic thyroid tumors. MiXCR reprocessed the PCR reads for TCRdb. The table has 40,000 to 55,000 clones, about 15% seen once. Every patient was untreated before thyroid surgery. Sequenced material: blood. These receptors all come from a female donor with papillary thyroid cancer or a benign thyroid nodule (not recorded which). Some clones in this sample may be carry-over from other donors' samples.

The rearrangement uses TRBV6-1 and TRBJ1-3, with D tentatively TRBD1 (5 bases). CDR3 length: 12 amino acids. Germline V gives CDR1 MNHNS, CDR2 SASEGT. V lost 8 bases, J lost 9 bases, and 14 bases lay in between. CDR3: CASHLRGGTIYF. The CDR3 DNA is TGTGCCAGCCACCTCCGGGGGGGCACCATATATTTT.

A few counts support this clone. This chain links TRBV19 with TRBJ2-5; D call uncertain. The CDR3 sequence is 13 residues long. The germline V and J ends were trimmed by 3 bases and 0 bases, with 5 bases remaining between them. The germline V gene has CDR1 LNHDA and CDR2 SQIVND (reference sequence). CDR3 nucleotides: TGTGCCAGTAGTATTTCCCACCAAGAGACCCAGTACTTC. Protein product: CASSISHQETQYF.

As concerns this clone: The junction departs from the called germline gene at one end, perhaps through a read error. The V call is TRBV6-1, the J call TRBJ2-3, with 7 bases matching TRBD2. Germline V gene data show CDR1 as MNHNS and CDR2 as SASEGT. This CDR3 is 14 amino acids long. The CDR3, as DNA: TGCGCCACTAGCGTCCCCCAGAACGCAGATACGCAGTATTTT. Translated, it gives CATSVPQNADTQYF.

This clone was seen ten or more times. This chain connects TRBV7-3 to TRBJ2-3; 12 nucleotides match TRBD2. Unmatched junction bases numbered 11, after V lost 5 bases and J lost 5 bases. Per the germline V gene, CDR1 is SGHTA and CDR2 is FQGTGA. The CDR3 is 17 residues long. In DNA form, the CDR3 reads TGTGCCAGCAGCCCCCCCGGTTCTAGCGGGAGGGAAGATACGCAGTATTTT. This sequence encodes CASSPPGSSGREDTQYF.

This clone was detected many times. The chain couples TRBV6-1 to TRBJ1-2; 8 positions match TRBD1. Per the germline V gene, CDR1 is MNHNS and CDR2 is SASEGT. This CDR3 spans 13 amino acids. V was clipped by 5 bases and J by 11 bases; unmatched bases: 10. The CDR3 reads CASSSTDRVYYTF. The CDR3 nucleotides are TGTGCCAGCAGTTCCACGGACAGGGTTTATTACACCTTC.

The table lists this clone with many counts. This rearrangement joins TRBV27 to TRBJ1-2; 9 nucleotides line up with TRBD1. Germline V CDR1 and CDR2: MNHEY, SMNVEV (reference sequence). The CDR3 sequence is 15 residues long. V lost 6 bases and J lost 4; bases outside the gene matches: 9. CDR3 coding DNA: TGTGCCAGCAGCCAACTGGGACAGGGAATCTATGGCTACACCTTC. Its protein product is CASSQLGQGIYGYTF.

A remark on this clone: This may be a read error: a much more frequent sequence differs by one nucleotide. V usage is TRBV6-1 and J usage is TRBJ2-1; 7 bases agree with TRBD2. Germline-derived CDR1 and CDR2 are MNHNS and SASEGT. This CDR3 spans 16 amino acids. V trimming: 5 bases; J trimming: 7 bases; junction bases outside the gene matches: 14. The CDR3 DNA sequence: TGTGCCAGCAGTCCCGTCCGGGCGGGAGCTAGTAATGAGCAGTTCTTC. Residues: CASSPVRAGASNEQFF.

This clone showed up many times. The chain uses TRBV7-9 and TRBJ1-5; no clear D. The CDR3 is 13 residues long. V lost 4 bases and J 9 bases, leaving 13 bases between the germline ends. CDR1 and CDR2 from the germline V gene are SEHNR and FQNEAQ (reference sequence). For the CDR3, the DNA is TGTGCCAGCAGCTCGGCAGAGTCTTTGCCCCAGCATTTT. Encoded protein: CASSSAESLPQHF.